The T cell receptor beta chain described here comes from a study of PD-L1 blockade in urothelial cancer. Whole-study context: Blood-derived samples held a median approximately 150,000 T cells.

Using immunoSEQ multiplex PCR, the repertoire was profiled, and TCRdb retains in-frame clones only, with some absent. Counted here are 30,000 to 50,000 clones, around 88% occurring once; the ten biggest clones make up less than 2%. Trimming took 2 bases from V and 5 from J; bases not matched to a gene: 5. There are 15 residues in the CDR3. Germline CDR1 is MDHEN and CDR2 is SYDVKM. The chain uses TRBV28 and TRBJ2-7, with 11 bases matching TRBD1. The specimen was PBMCs, collected around atezolizumab (anti-PD-L1) treatment. This receptor was obtained from a man in his 60s with urothelial cancer. In nucleotides, the CDR3 is TGTGCCAGCAGTTTAACAGGACAGGGGGCGGACGAGCAGTACTTC. Translated, it gives CASSLTGQGADEQYF.